This T cell receptor beta chain was obtained from a study of T cell repertoires in cytomegalovirus infection. The CDR3 consists of 15 residues. CDR1 and CDR2 (germline): SGHDT, YYEEEE. V was clipped by 3 bases and J by 1 base; unmatched bases: 5. TCRdb re-derived calls from the reads in MiXCR, one entry per CDR3 protein. The sample lists 450,000 to 650,000 distinct CDR3 sequences; around 27% were seen once. The TCR comes from a human donor in good health (CMV status not recorded). Some clones in this sample may be carry-over from other donors' samples. The specimen sequenced was PBMCs. This chain links TRBV5-6 with TRBJ1-1, with TRBD1 matching over 8 bases. CDR3 loop: CASSSRTGSNTEAFF. As DNA, the CDR3 is TGTGCCAGCAGCTCAAGGACAGGGTCGAACACTGAAGCTTTCTTT.